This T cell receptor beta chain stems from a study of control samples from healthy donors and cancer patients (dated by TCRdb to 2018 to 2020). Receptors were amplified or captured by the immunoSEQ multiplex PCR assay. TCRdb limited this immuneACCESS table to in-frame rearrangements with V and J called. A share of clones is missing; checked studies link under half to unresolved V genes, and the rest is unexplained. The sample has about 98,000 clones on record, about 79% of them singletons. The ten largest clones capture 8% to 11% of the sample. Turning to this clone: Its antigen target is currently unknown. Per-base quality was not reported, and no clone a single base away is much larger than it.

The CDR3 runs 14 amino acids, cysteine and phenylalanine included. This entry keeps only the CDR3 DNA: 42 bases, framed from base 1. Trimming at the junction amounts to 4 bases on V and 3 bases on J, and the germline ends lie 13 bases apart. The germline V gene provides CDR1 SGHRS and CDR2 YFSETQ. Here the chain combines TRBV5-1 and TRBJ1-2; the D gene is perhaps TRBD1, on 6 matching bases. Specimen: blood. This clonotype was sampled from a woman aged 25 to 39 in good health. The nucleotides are TGCGCCAGCAGCGGTGAGGGGGGGCACTATGGCTACACCTTC. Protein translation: CASSGEGGHYGYTF.